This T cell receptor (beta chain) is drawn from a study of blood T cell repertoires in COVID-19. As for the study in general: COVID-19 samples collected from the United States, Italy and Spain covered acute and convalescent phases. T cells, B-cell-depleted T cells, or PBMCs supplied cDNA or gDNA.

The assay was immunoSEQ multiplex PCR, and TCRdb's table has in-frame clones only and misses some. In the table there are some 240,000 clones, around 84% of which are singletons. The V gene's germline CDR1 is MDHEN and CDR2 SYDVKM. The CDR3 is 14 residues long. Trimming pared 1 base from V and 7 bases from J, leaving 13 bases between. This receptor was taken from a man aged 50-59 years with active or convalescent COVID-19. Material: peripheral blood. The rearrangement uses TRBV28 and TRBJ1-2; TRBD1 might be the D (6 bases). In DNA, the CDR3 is TGTGCCAGCAGTTTATATCCAGGGGAGGGTGGCTACACCTTC. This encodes CASSLYPGEGGYTF.